The present entry profiles one T cell receptor beta chain with its context. This sample is part of a study of OX40 agonist ivuxolimab in advanced cancers. Study-level background: Partial responses, seen in three patients, involved one hepatocellular carcinoma and two cutaneous melanomas.

Generated by immunoSEQ multiplex PCR, the TCRdb table keeps only in-frame clones and is missing some. Here the sample spans about 40,000 clones, more than 70% being singletons. V gave up 6 bases and J gave up 3 bases; unmatched junction bases: 9. Germline CDR1 and CDR2: SNHLY and FYNNEI. The CDR3 covers 15 residues. This specimen was CD4+ or CD8+ T cells sorted from blood, taken in a trial of the OX40 agonist ivuxolimab. The TCR comes from an adult with an advanced solid tumor such as melanoma, head and neck, liver or kidney cancer. The rearrangement joins TRBV2 to TRBJ2-5; 8 bases map to TRBD1. The chain's CDR3 is CASREPTGEEETQYF. The CDR3 nucleotides read TGTGCCAGCAGGGAACCGACAGGGGAAGAAGAGACCCAGTACTTC.